These 27 T cell receptor beta chains originate from one sample sequenced in a study of T-cell memory formation after mild COVID-19. TCRdb called the 5' RACE reads again in MiXCR, with one record for every CDR3 protein. Of 450,000 or so distinct CDR3 sequences in the sample, roughly 25% are singletons; the top ten hold about an eighth. The sample taken for sequencing was PBMCs or a T cell subset sorted from them (not recorded which). These receptor sequences come from an adult woman who had mild COVID-19 (a few samples of this study predate the infection). Cell type and time point are not known.

This clonotype has only a few counts. The chain has TRBV6-5 and TRBJ2-7; D may be TRBD1 or TRBD2 (5 bases each). CDR1 is MNHEY, CDR2 SVGAGI, per germline. V dropped 6 bases and J dropped 3 bases, with 18 bases sitting between them. This CDR3 has 15 amino acids. DNA for the CDR3: TGTGCCAGCAGAAAAGGGACGACAGAGATCTACGAGCAGTACTTC. Its translation is CASRKGTTEIYEQYF.

This clonotype showed up just once. V usage is TRBV10-3 and J usage is TRBJ2-5; TRBD1 is a possible D gene (6 bases). Trimming cost V 7 bases and J 2 bases, with 8 bases left between them. The length of the CDR3 is 12 residues. CDR1 ENHRY and CDR2 SYGVKD come from the germline V gene. The CDR3: CAIKGEQETQYF. The CDR3 nucleotides are TGTGCCATCAAGGGGGAACAAGAGACCCAGTACTTC.

This chain uses TRBV11-2 with TRBJ2-2; 7 bases match TRBD1. The trim removed 2 bases at V and 1 base at J, leaving 7 bases unmatched. Germline V gene sequence: CDR1 SGHAT, CDR2 FQNNGV. This CDR3 has 17 residues. CDR3 nucleotide sequence: TGTGCCAGCAGCTTACCCCTAGACAGGGTGAACACCGGGGAGCTGTTTTTT. Translated, it gives CASSLPLDRVNTGELFF.

This clonotype was seen repeatedly, ten times or more. The chain joins TRBV9 to TRBJ1-6; D possibly corresponds to TRBD1 (6 bases). Per germline, CDR1 SGDLS and CDR2 YYNGEE. The length of the CDR3 is 15 residues. V shed 8 bases and J shed 4 bases, with 16 bases lying between them. CDR3 loop: CASSGQPSYNSPLHF. The CDR3 DNA sequence: TGTGCCAGTTCTGGACAGCCATCTTATAATTCACCCCTCCACTTT.

This clonotype came up a few times. The rearrangement links TRBV12-3 or TRBV12-4 to TRBJ2-4, with TRBD2 matching over 9 bases. The CDR3 totals 21 residues. The trim removed 5 bases at V and 1 base at J, leaving 21 bases unmatched. CDR3 sequence: CASSSSMWGLASDEAKNIQYF. DNA of the CDR3: TGTGCCAGCAGTAGCTCAATGTGGGGACTAGCTTCAGATGAGGCCAAAAACATTCAGTACTTC.

This clonotype was seen many times. As DNA, the CDR3 is TGTGCCAGCAGTGATTACGGCGCGGGGGGCCGCCTGGGGGAGCTGTTTTTT. Amino acids: CASSDYGAGGRLGELFF. The V and J genes are TRBV2 and TRBJ2-2; 8 nucleotides match TRBD2. The trim removed 3 bases at V and 8 bases at J, leaving 14 bases unmatched. Germline V lookup: CDR1 SNHLY, CDR2 FYNNEI. This CDR3 contains 17 residues. The variable domain in full, with the rest retrieved from reference TRBV2 and TRBJ2-2, is EPEVTQTPSHQVTQMGQEVILRCVPISNHLYFYWYRQILGQKVEFLVSFYNNEISEKSEIFDDQFSVERPDGSNFTLKIRSTKLEDSAMYFCASSDYGAGGRLGELFFGEGSRLTVL.

This clonotype occurred many times. The J gene is TRBJ2-7, the V gene TRBV20-1; 12 bases are a match to TRBD2. Germline trimming cut 0 bases from V and 3 bases from J; bases unmatched to any gene: 6. The germline V gene encodes CDR1 DFQATT and CDR2 SNEGSKA (reference sequence). CDR3 length: 16 amino acids. CDR3 amino acids: CSARDALAGGLYEQYF. The CDR3 nucleotides read TGCAGTGCTAGAGATGCTCTAGCGGGGGGGCTCTACGAGCAGTACTTC.

The chain combines TRBV9 with TRBJ2-1; possibly TRBD2 for D (6 bases). Germline values: CDR1 SGDLS, CDR2 YYNGEE. Trimming left V 2 bases short and J 0 bases short, with 18 bases between. CDR3 length: 18 amino acids. CDR3 residues: CASSVRGGRLSSYNEQFF. In DNA form, the CDR3 reads TGTGCCAGCAGCGTTAGGGGAGGACGCTTAAGCTCCTACAATGAGCAGTTCTTC.

J is TRBJ2-3 and V is TRBV20-1; no reliable D call. Germline V lookup: CDR1 DFQATT, CDR2 SNEGSKA (reference sequence). CDR3 size: 10 residues. V shed 8 bases and J shed 5 bases, with 8 bases lying between them. The CDR3 DNA is TGCAGTCCTACGGGAGATACGCAGTATTTT. Translating it yields CSPTGDTQYF.

The chain joins TRBV6-2 or TRBV6-3 to TRBJ1-2; 7 bases fit TRBD1. Germline CDR1 and CDR2: MNHEY and SVGEGT. Trimming cost V 2 bases and J 3 bases; bases outside gene matches: 6. The length of the CDR3 is 15 residues. The CDR3 sequence: CASSYRQGVHYGYTF. CDR3 DNA: TGTGCCAGCAGTTACCGACAGGGAGTACACTATGGCTACACCTTC.

The chain employs TRBV15 and TRBJ2-1; D uncertain. V was shortened by 0 bases and J by 4 bases, with 10 bases between the two germline ends. Germline V lookup: CDR1 LNHNV, CDR2 YYDKDF (reference sequence). There are 15 residues in the CDR3. CDR3 sequence reads: CATSRDSEFYNEQFF. CDR3 in DNA: TGTGCCACCAGCAGAGATTCGGAGTTTTACAATGAGCAGTTCTTC.

This clonotype was seen more than once but under ten times. V usage is TRBV11-3 and J usage is TRBJ2-3; D gene unclear. The CDR3 loop spans 14 amino acids. The V end lost 5 bases, the J end lost 2 bases, and 11 bases lay between the germline ends. In germline, CDR1 is SGHNT, CDR2 YENEEA. In DNA, the CDR3 is TGTGCCAGCAGCCTCCGGCCCTACACAGATACGCAGTATTTT. It is translated as CASSLRPYTDTQYF.

This clonotype has a handful of counts. The chain combines TRBV2 with TRBJ1-1, with D tentatively TRBD1 (6 bases). From germline, CDR1 is SNHLY and CDR2 FYNNEI. The CDR3 has 14 amino acids. V was shortened by 2 bases and J by 10 bases, with 17 bases between the two germline ends. CDR3: CASSESGGTFGAFF. CDR3 sequence (DNA): TGTGCCAGCAGTGAATCTGGCGGGACATTCGGAGCTTTCTTT.

The V and J genes are TRBV7-9 and TRBJ2-2; 7 bases are shared with TRBD1. The CDR3 contains 15 residues. V shed 5 bases, J shed 4 bases, and the junction held 7 bases outside the gene matches. In germline, CDR1 is SEHNR, CDR2 FQNEAQ (reference sequence). CDR3 DNA: TGTGCCAGCAGCCCGGGACAGATGGGCACCGGGGAGCTGTTTTTT. Translation: CASSPGQMGTGELFF.

In its sample, this clonotype was seen a few times. This rearrangement joins TRBV5-1 to TRBJ2-6, with D perhaps matching TRBD1 (6 bases). Germline V lookup: CDR1 SGHRS, CDR2 YFSETQ. V lost 3 bases and J 0 bases, leaving 22 bases between the germline ends. CDR3 length: 20 residues. Written as DNA, the CDR3 is TGCGCCAGCAGCTCTTTACTCCAGGACAGAGGGAGCTCTGGGGCCAACGTCCTGACTTTC. It specifies CASSSLLQDRGSSGANVLTF.

This clonotype was seen a few times. The chain recombines TRBV9 with TRBJ2-1; TRBD2 agrees at 10 bases. This CDR3 contains 15 residues. Trimming removed 3 bases from V and 10 bases from J; junction bases left unmatched: 10. Germline loops: CDR1 SGDLS, CDR2 YYNGEE. CDR3 loop: CASSASGGTLEEQFF. In DNA form, the CDR3 reads TGTGCCAGCAGCGCTAGCGGGGGAACACTTGAGGAGCAGTTCTTC.

This clonotype showed up just a few times. The chain employs TRBV5-6 and TRBJ2-2; 7 nucleotides line up with TRBD1. This CDR3 comprises 15 residues. Germline V gene lookup returns CDR1 SGHDT and CDR2 YYEEEE. Trimming removed 1 base from V and 1 base from J; junction bases left unmatched: 1. The CDR3 coding sequence is TGTGCCAGCAGCTTGTGGGACAGGAACACCGGGGAGCTGTTTTTT. It specifies CASSLWDRNTGELFF.

The chain carries TRBV7-3 and TRBJ2-3; the D gene is possibly TRBD1 (6 bases). The V gene lost 5 bases and the J gene lost 4 bases, with 19 bases spanning the gap. The CDR3 loop spans 16 amino acids. Germline loops: CDR1 SGHTA, CDR2 FQGTGA. The CDR3 spells CASSIRPGGGPDTQYF. The CDR3 DNA reads TGTGCCAGCAGCATAAGACCCGGTGGGGGCCCAGATACGCAGTATTTT.

This clonotype showed up just a few times. The V and J genes are TRBV7-8 and TRBJ2-1; TRBD1 aligns across 7 bases. The ends lost 4 bases at V and 7 bases at J; junction bases unmatched: 13. The CDR3 spans 16 residues. CDR1 is SGHVS and CDR2 is FQNEAQ in the germline V gene. Written as DNA, the CDR3 is TGTGCCAGCAGCTCCCTACCCAGGGCAGGGGGTAATGAGCAGTTCTTC. The encoded protein is CASSSLPRAGGNEQFF.

This clonotype was found a few times. This sequence joins TRBV6-6 and TRBJ2-2; D is perhaps TRBD1 (5 bases). The CDR3 contains 13 residues. Trimming cost V 0 bases and J 7 bases, with 6 bases left between them. Germline CDR1 MNHNY, CDR2 SVGAGI (reference sequence). CDR3 sequence: CASSYSGDGELFF. The CDR3 nucleotides are TGTGCCAGCAGTTACTCAGGGGACGGGGAGCTGTTTTTT.

In its sample, this clonotype was seen many times. This chain links TRBV19 with TRBJ2-7, with 7 bases identical to TRBD2. CDR3 length: 14 amino acids. Germline V gene lookup returns CDR1 LNHDA and CDR2 SQIVND (reference sequence). With 3 bases clipped from V and 4 bases from J, the junction kept 6 bases outside the gene matches. CDR3: CASSINPGGYEQYF. The CDR3 DNA follows: TGTGCCAGTAGTATCAATCCGGGGGGATACGAGCAGTACTTC.

This clonotype was observed a few times. V usage is TRBV4-3 and J usage is TRBJ2-1; 10 bases are shared with TRBD2. There are 20 residues in the CDR3. Trimming removed 4 bases from V and 3 bases from J; junction bases left unmatched: 18. Germline-derived CDR1 and CDR2 are LGHNA and YSLEER. This CDR3 is CASSPVSSGRPDPFYNEQFF. The CDR3 DNA reads TGCGCCAGCAGCCCCGTCAGTAGCGGGAGGCCCGATCCTTTCTACAATGAGCAGTTCTTC.

V gene TRBV7-2 combines with J gene TRBJ1-6; 8 bases line up with TRBD1. The CDR3 runs 15 residues. CDR1 is SGHTA, CDR2 FQGNSA, per germline. The ends lost 2 bases at V and 10 bases at J; junction bases unmatched: 7. The CDR3 reads CASSLPQGVRSPLHF. The CDR3 DNA follows: TGTGCCAGCAGCTTACCACAGGGGGTGAGGTCACCCCTCCACTTT.

This clonotype was recorded many times. V usage is TRBV20-1 and J usage is TRBJ2-7, with 7 nucleotides matching TRBD2. Trimming cost V 0 bases and J 2 bases; bases outside gene matches: 10. The CDR3 is 16 residues long. Germline V gives CDR1 DFQATT, CDR2 SNEGSKA (reference sequence). The CDR3 nucleotides read TGCAGTGCTAGAGATCCGTTGAGGGAGGGCCCCTACGAGCAGTACTTC. It encodes CSARDPLREGPYEQYF.

The V and J genes are TRBV5-1 and TRBJ2-7, with TRBD1 identical over 7 bases. The CDR3 extends over 14 amino acids. V shed 4 bases and J 4 bases; nucleotides not matched to a gene: 8. The germline V gene encodes CDR1 SGHRS and CDR2 YFSETQ. CDR3 nucleotides: TGCGCCAGCAGCCCGACAGGGTATAATTACGAGCAGTACTTC. It translates to CASSPTGYNYEQYF.

This rearrangement joins TRBV5-1 to TRBJ2-5; TRBD2 aligns across 9 bases. CDR3 length equals 16 residues. The germline V gene encodes CDR1 SGHRS and CDR2 YFSETQ. The ends lost 1 base at V and 1 base at J; junction bases unmatched: 5. The CDR3 nucleotides read TGCGCCAGCAGCTTGACTAAGCGGGGGGCCCAAGAGACCCAGTACTTC. This encodes CASSLTKRGAQETQYF.

The chain joins TRBV12-3 or TRBV12-4 to TRBJ1-2; D may be TRBD1 (6 bases). The V gene lost 6 bases and the J gene lost 5 bases, with 7 bases spanning the gap. This CDR3 region has 11 residues. The CDR3 sequence is CASRQGYGYTF. The CDR3 DNA reads TGTGCCAGCAGACAGGGATATGGCTACACCTTC.